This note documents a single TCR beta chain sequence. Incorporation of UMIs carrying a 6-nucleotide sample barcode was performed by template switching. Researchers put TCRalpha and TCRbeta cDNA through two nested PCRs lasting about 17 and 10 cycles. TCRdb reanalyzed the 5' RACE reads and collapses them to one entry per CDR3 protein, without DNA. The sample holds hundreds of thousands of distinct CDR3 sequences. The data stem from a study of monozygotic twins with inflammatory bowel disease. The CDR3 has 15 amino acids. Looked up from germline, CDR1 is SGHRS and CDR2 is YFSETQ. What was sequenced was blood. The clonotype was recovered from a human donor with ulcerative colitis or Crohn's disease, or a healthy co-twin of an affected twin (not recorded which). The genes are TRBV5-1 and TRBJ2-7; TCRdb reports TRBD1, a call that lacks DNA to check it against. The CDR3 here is CASSLEQGAVYEQYF. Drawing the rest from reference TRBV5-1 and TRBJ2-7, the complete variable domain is KAGVTQTPRYLIKTRGQQVTLSCSPISGHRSVSWYQQTPGQGLQFLFEYFSETQRNKGNFPGRFSGRQFSNSRSEMNVSTLELGDSALYLCASSLEQGAVYEQYFGPGTRLTVT.